The TCR beta chain described here comes from a study of Ad26.COV2.S vaccination and SARS-CoV-2 variants. On the study more broadly: The study gave Ad26.COV2.S intramuscularly, once or twice 56 days apart.

This CDR3 is built from 17 residues. The V gene end was trimmed by 4 bases and the J gene end by 5 bases; junction bases not matched to a gene: 10. The germline V gene encodes CDR1 SGHDN and CDR2 FVKESK. The treatment here: around 19 received Ad26.COV2.S at low or high dose, single or two shots; roughly five received placebo; per-sample allocation not given. Samples analyzed were those drawn on day 63 after the first vaccine or placebo injection. The assay was immunoSEQ multiplex PCR, and TCRdb's table has in-frame clones only and misses some. The sample holds about 500,000 clones; 80% to 90% are singletons and the top ten take 1.5% to 2%.

This clonotype was obtained from a person aged 18-60 years who received the Ad26.COV2.S COVID-19 vaccine or a placebo. The chain is built from TRBV14 and TRBJ2-4; TRBD2 matches 11 bases. The sequencing here drew on peripheral blood, taken in a trial of Ad26.COV2.S vaccine versus placebo. Written as DNA, the CDR3 is TGTGCCAGCAGCCTCACCGGGACTAGCGGAACACAAAACATTCAGTACTTC. Its translation: CASSLTGTSGTQNIQYF.